A single sample gave rise to the 14 T cell receptor beta chains below, sequenced in a study of neurological immune-mediated disorders. TCRdb redid the calling of the 5' RACE reads with MiXCR, one entry per CDR3 protein. The table lists roughly 70,000 distinct CDR3 sequences, roughly 3.9% of them singletons. The source material was PBMCs. These receptors all stem from a man aged 25-45 years with multiple sclerosis.

The rearrangement uses TRBV5-1 and TRBJ2-2; 7 nucleotides align to TRBD1. The trim removed 4 bases at V and 4 bases at J, leaving 10 bases unmatched. The germline CDR1 and CDR2 sequences are SGHRS and YFSETQ. The CDR3 is 16 amino acids. CDR3 DNA sequence: TGCGCCAGCAGCCTATTAACAGGGGCAGGCACCGGGGAGCTGTTTTTT. Its translation is CASSLLTGAGTGELFF. Variable domain in full (rest from reference TRBV5-1 and TRBJ2-2): KAGVTQTPRYLIKTRGQQVTLSCSPISGHRSVSWYQQTPGQGLQFLFEYFSETQRNKGNFPGRFSGRQFSNSRSEMNVSTLELGDSALYLCASSLLTGAGTGELFFGEGSRLTVL.

This clonotype was observed many times. The chain recombines TRBV12-3 or TRBV12-4 with TRBJ1-6; no clear D. The CDR3 is made up of 18 amino acids. Trimming stripped 5 bases from V and 0 bases from J, with 17 bases between. The chain's CDR3 is CASSPGSAASSYNSPLHF. The DNA of the CDR3 is TGTGCCAGCAGTCCCGGGTCCGCCGCGAGCTCCTATAATTCACCCCTCCACTTT.

The sample holds many counts of this clonotype. The CDR3 DNA is TGTGCCAGCAGCGTCCCCCCCGGGGAGCTGTTTTTT. This translates into CASSVPPGELFF. The rearrangement uses TRBV9 and TRBJ2-2, with D unclear. The CDR3 runs 12 residues. V dropped 2 bases and J dropped 6 bases, with 5 bases sitting between them. Germline V lookup: CDR1 SGDLS, CDR2 YYNGEE.

This clonotype was seen many times. The CDR3, as DNA: TGTGCCAGCAGCTTGGACGGACATTCCTACGAGCAGTACTTC. This sequence encodes CASSLDGHSYEQYF. The J gene is TRBJ2-7, the V gene TRBV7-9, with a tentative D call TRBD1 (5 bases). The CDR3 runs 14 residues. Germline V gene data show CDR1 as SEHNR and CDR2 as FQNEAQ (reference sequence). Trimming pared 3 bases from V and 1 base from J, leaving 10 bases between.

This clonotype has ten or more counts. The chain has TRBV29-1 and TRBJ1-2; D gene uncertain. Trimming took 8 bases from V and 1 from J, leaving 8 bases between them. There are 11 residues in the CDR3. Germline-derived CDR1 and CDR2 are SQVTM and ANQGSEA. CDR3 protein: CSSTGNYGYTF. The CDR3 DNA reads TGCAGCTCGACCGGTAACTATGGCTACACCTTC.

This sequence joins TRBV27 and TRBJ1-1; D might be TRBD1 (5 bases). The germline V and J ends were trimmed by 4 bases and 4 bases, with 13 bases remaining between them. The CDR3 is 14 amino acids. The germline V gene has CDR1 MNHEY and CDR2 SMNVEV (reference sequence). CDR3 in amino acids: CASSWLVGGTEAFF. The CDR3 DNA is TGTGCCAGCAGTTGGCTTGTGGGGGGCACTGAAGCTTTCTTT.

This clonotype was observed many times. The rearrangement uses TRBV3-1 and TRBJ2-5; 10 bases align to TRBD1. The V and J ends lost 0 bases and 4 bases, in that order; junction bases with no gene match: 8. Germline CDR1 LGHDT, CDR2 YNNKEL (reference sequence). The CDR3 spans 17 residues. The CDR3 bases are TGTGCCAGCAGCCAAGATCTTATTGACAGGGGGCCAGAGACCCAGTACTTC. Amino acids: CASSQDLIDRGPETQYF.

This clonotype was recorded at least ten times. CDR3 in DNA: TGCAGTGCTAGAGATTTATTCGGGGGCTCCCTCCAAGAGACCCAGTACTTC. This codes for CSARDLFGGSLQETQYF. This chain links TRBV20-1 with TRBJ2-5; D assignment may be TRBD1 or TRBD2 (6 bases each). The CDR3 spans 17 residues. The V end was cut by 0 bases, the J end by 1 base, with 18 bases between. Germline-derived CDR1 and CDR2 are DFQATT and SNEGSKA (reference sequence).

Details on this clonotype: This may arise from a read error, as a much more abundant clone is one base away. The chain recombines TRBV25-1 with TRBJ2-5; tentative D call: TRBD2 (7 bases). V was cut by 4 bases and J by 7 bases, with 16 bases left in between. CDR3 length equals 14 residues. CDR1 is MGHDK, CDR2 SYGVNS, per germline. CDR3 nucleotides: TGTGCCAGCAGTGGTGAAAAGGGAGGGGGGACCCAGTACTTC. This gives the protein CASSGEKGGGTQYF. The full variable domain, rest sourced from reference TRBV25-1 and TRBJ2-5, is EADIYQTPRYLVIGTGKKITLECSQTMGHDKMYWYQQDPGMELHLIHYSYGVNSTEKGDLSSESTVSRIRTEHFPLTLESARPSHTSQYLCASSGEKGGGTQYFGPGTRLLVL.

This clonotype was found many times. The J gene is TRBJ2-1, the V gene TRBV3-1; D may be TRBD1 (5 bases). The CDR3 runs 14 residues. Germline V gene lookup returns CDR1 LGHDT and CDR2 YNNKEL (reference sequence). Trimming removed 4 bases from V and 4 bases from J, with 11 bases in between. CDR3 in amino acids: CASSPWGFYNEQFF. The CDR3 DNA reads TGTGCCAGCAGCCCCTGGGGCTTTTACAATGAGCAGTTCTTC.

In this sample, this clonotype turned up many times. This sequence joins TRBV5-5 and TRBJ2-2; D remains unclear. The CDR3 is 15 amino acids. Per the germline V gene, CDR1 is SGHKS and CDR2 is YYEKEE (reference sequence). Trimming pared 4 bases from V and 5 bases from J, leaving 15 bases between. The CDR3 DNA is TGTGCCAGCAGCCCAGTTAGGTCTTCAACCGGGGAGCTGTTTTTT. It encodes CASSPVRSSTGELFF.

Worth noting for this clonotype: A read error may be the cause here, since a much bigger clone is one base away. The V gene is TRBV10-3, the J gene TRBJ2-3, with a tentative D call TRBD2 (5 bases). This CDR3 contains 13 residues. Germline CDR1 is ENHRY and CDR2 is SYGVKD. The CDR3 here is CVTAPRETDTQYF. The CDR3, as DNA: TGTGTCACCGCGCCCCGGGAAACAGATACGCAGTATTTT.

Ten or more counts support this clonotype. The chain uses TRBV5-1 and TRBJ2-3; the D is unclear. Trimming removed 6 bases from V and 0 bases from J, with 14 bases in between. Germline-derived CDR1 and CDR2 are SGHRS and YFSETQ. This CDR3 is built from 15 residues. CDR3 nucleotides: TGCGCCAGCACTCTCCACGCTCCTAGCACAGATACGCAGTATTTT. This codes for CASTLHAPSTDTQYF.

This clonotype has at least ten counts. V is TRBV4-1 and J is TRBJ1-4; 7 bases are a match to TRBD1. Germline loops: CDR1 MGHRA, CDR2 YSYEKL. There are 19 residues in the CDR3. With V trimmed by 0 bases and J by 0 bases, 10 bases remained unmatched. The CDR3 here is CASSQERTGALPTNEKLFF. The CDR3 DNA reads as TGCGCCAGCAGCCAAGAAAGAACAGGGGCTCTTCCAACTAATGAAAAACTGTTTTTT.